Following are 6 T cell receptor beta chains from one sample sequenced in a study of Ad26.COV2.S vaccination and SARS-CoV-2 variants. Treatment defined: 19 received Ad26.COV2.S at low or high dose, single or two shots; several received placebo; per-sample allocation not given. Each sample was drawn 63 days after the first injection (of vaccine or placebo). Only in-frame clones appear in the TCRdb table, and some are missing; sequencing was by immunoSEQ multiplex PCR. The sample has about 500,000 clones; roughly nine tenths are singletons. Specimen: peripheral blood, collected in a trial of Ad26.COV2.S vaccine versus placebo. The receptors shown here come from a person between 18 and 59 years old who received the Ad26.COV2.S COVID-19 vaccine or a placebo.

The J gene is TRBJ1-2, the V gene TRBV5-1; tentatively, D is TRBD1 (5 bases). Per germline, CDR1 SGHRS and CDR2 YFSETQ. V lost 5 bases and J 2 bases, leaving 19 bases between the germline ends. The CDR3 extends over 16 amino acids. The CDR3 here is CASRPNPGLLNYGYTF. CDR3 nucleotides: TGCGCCAGCAGGCCGAACCCGGGACTGCTAAACTATGGCTACACCTTC.

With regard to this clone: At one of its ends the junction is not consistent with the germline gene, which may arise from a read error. This CDR3 is CASSRQLAGGDEQFF. In DNA, the CDR3 is TGTGCTAGCAGCCGGCAACTAGCGGGGGGCGATGAGCAGTTCTTC. The chain couples TRBV7-7 to TRBJ2-1; the match to TRBD2 covers 12 bases. Germline assignment: CDR1 SSHAT and CDR2 FNYEAQ (reference sequence). The CDR3 consists of 15 residues.

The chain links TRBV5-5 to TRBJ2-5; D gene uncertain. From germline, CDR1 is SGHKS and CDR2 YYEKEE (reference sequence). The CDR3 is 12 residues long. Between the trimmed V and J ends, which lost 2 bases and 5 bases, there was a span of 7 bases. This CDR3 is CASSLSGETQYF. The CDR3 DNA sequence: TGTGCCAGCAGCTTATCCGGGGAGACCCAGTACTTC. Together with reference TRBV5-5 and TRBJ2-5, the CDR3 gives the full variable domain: DAGVTQSPTHLIKTRGQQVTLRCSPISGHKSVSWYQQVLGQGPQFIFQYYEKEERGRGNFPDRFSARQFPNYSSELNVNALLLGDSALYLCASSLSGETQYFGPGTRLLVL.

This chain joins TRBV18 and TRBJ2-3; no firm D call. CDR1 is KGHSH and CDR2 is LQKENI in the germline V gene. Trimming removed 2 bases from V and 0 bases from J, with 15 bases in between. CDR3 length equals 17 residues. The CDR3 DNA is TGTGCCAGCTCACCAATAGGCCTGACGAAAAGCACAGATACGCAGTATTTT. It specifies CASSPIGLTKSTDTQYF.

The CDR3 bases are TGTGCCAGCAGAACACAGGGGACTGGTTCACCCCTCCACTTT. This gives the protein CASRTQGTGSPLHF. The chain links TRBV2 to TRBJ1-6; 7 positions match TRBD1. Germline assignment: CDR1 SNHLY and CDR2 FYNNEI. Trimming removed 6 bases from V and 9 bases from J; junction bases left unmatched: 8. This CDR3 has 14 amino acids.

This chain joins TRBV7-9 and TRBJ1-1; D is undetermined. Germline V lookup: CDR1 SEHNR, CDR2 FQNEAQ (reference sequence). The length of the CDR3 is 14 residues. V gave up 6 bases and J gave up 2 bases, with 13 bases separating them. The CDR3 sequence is CASRPPQRNTEAFF. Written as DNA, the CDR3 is TGTGCCAGCAGACCTCCCCAGAGAAACACTGAAGCTTTCTTT.